The clone carrying this TCR beta chain was observed a handful of times. These data belong to a study of T cells after yellow fever vaccination. Study summary: Preparing low-cell-number fractions relied on SMART-Seq v4 Ultra Low Input.

This CDR3 comprises 13 residues. V was cut by 7 bases and J by 0 bases, with 9 bases left in between. Germline CDR1 and CDR2: SQVTM and ANQGSEA. Each CDR3 protein gets one entry after TCRdb re-called the 5' RACE reads with MiXCR. The table records 90,000 to 150,000 distinct CDR3 sequences, 7.2% of them present only once. The rearrangement joins TRBV29-1 to TRBJ1-4, with D unresolved. This sample comprised CD4+ T cells sorted from PBMCs, obtained about 41 days after the first yellow fever vaccination. This TCR was recovered from a young man who received the YFV17D yellow fever vaccine. The CDR3, as DNA: TGCAGCGCTTTGACATCAACTAATGAAAAACTGTTTTTT. It encodes CSALTSTNEKLFF.